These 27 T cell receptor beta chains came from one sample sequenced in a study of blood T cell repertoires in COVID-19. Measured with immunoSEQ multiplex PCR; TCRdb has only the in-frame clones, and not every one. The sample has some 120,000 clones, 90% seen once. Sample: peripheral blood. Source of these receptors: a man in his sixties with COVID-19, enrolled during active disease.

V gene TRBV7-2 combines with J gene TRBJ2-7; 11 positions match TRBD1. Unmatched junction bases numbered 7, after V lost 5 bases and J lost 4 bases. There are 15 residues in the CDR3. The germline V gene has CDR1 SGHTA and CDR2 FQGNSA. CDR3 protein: CASSPRTGGEYEQYF. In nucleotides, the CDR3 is TGTGCCAGCAGCCCTCGGACAGGGGGCGAATACGAGCAGTACTTC.

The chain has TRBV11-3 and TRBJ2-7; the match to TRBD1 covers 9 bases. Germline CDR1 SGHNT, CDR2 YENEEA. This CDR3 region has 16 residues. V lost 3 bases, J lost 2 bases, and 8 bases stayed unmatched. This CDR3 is CASSFGTGRKTYEQYF. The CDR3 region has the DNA TGTGCCAGCAGCTTCGGGACAGGGAGGAAAACCTACGAGCAGTACTTC.

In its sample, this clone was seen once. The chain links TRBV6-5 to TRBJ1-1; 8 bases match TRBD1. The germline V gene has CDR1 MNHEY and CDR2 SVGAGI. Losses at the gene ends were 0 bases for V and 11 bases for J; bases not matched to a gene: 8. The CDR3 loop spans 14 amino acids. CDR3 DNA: TGTGCCAGCAGTTACTCTGGGCGGGACAGGTCGGCTTTCTTT. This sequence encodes CASSYSGRDRSAFF.

This CDR3 reads CASSIDGNTEAFF. In nucleotides, the CDR3 is TGTGCCAGTAGTATAGACGGGAACACTGAAGCTTTCTTT. The rearrangement uses TRBV19 and TRBJ1-1; D gene unclear. V was clipped by 0 bases and J by 1 base, with 3 bases between them. The germline gives CDR1 LNHDA, CDR2 SQIVND (reference sequence). This CDR3 is 13 amino acids long.

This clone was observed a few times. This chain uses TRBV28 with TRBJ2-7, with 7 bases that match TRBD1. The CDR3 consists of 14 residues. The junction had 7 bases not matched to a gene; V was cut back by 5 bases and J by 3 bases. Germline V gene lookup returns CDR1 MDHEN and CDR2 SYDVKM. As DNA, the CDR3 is TGTGCCAGCAGTCCCCGGCAGGGGGTCTACGAGCAGTACTTC. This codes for CASSPRQGVYEQYF. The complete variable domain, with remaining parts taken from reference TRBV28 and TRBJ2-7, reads DVKVTQSSRYLVKRTGEKVFLECVQDMDHENMFWYRQDPGLGLRLIYFSYDVKMKEKGDIPEGYSVSREKKERFSLILESASTNQTSMYLCASSPRQGVYEQYFGPGTRLTVT.

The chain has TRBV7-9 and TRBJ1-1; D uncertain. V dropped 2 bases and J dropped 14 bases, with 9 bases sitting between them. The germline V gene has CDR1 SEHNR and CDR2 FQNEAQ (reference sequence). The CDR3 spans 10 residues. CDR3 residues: CASSLISTFF. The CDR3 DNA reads TGTGCCAGCAGCTTAATCAGTACATTCTTT. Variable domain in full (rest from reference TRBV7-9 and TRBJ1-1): DTGVSQNPRHKITKRGQNVTFRCDPISEHNRLYWYRQTLGQGPEFLTYFQNEAQLEKSRLLSDRFSAERPKGSFSTLEIQRTEQGDSAMYLCASSLISTFFGQGTRLTVV.

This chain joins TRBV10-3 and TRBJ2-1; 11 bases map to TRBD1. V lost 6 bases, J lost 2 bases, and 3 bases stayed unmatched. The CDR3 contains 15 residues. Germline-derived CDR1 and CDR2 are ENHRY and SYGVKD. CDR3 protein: CAISKGQGAYNEQFF. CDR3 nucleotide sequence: TGTGCCATCAGCAAGGGACAGGGGGCCTACAATGAGCAGTTCTTC.

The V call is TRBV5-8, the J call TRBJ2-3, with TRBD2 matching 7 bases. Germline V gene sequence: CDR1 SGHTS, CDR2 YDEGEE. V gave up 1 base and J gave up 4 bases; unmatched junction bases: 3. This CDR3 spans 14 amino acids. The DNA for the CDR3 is TGTGCCAGCAGCTTGACTGGGGGGGCAGATACGCAGTATTTT. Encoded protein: CASSLTGGADTQYF.

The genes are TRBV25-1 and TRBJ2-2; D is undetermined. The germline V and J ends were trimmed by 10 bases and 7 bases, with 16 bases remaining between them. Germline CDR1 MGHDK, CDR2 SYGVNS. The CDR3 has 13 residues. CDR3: CATEYAASGELFF. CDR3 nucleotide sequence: TGTGCCACAGAGTACGCGGCGAGCGGGGAGCTGTTTTTT.

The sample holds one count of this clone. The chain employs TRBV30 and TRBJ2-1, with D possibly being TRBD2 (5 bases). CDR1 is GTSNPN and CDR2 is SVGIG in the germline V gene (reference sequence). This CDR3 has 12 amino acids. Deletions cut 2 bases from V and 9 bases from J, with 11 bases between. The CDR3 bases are TGTGCCTGGAGTCCGAGCGCGGGTGAGCAGTTCTTC. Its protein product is CAWSPSAGEQFF.

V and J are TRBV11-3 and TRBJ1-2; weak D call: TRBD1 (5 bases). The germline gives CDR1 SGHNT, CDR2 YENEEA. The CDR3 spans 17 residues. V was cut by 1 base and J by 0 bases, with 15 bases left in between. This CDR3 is CASSLGRGGNANYGYTF. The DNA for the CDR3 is TGTGCCAGCAGCTTAGGACGGGGGGGGAATGCTAACTATGGCTACACCTTC.

The CDR3 DNA sequence: TGTGCCAGCAGCTTACCGAGTGGACAGCGCCTGTACTTC. Translated: CASSLPSGQRLYF. The V call is TRBV7-2, the J call TRBJ2-5, with TRBD1 as a possible D gene (6 bases). This CDR3 has 13 residues. CDR1 SGHTA and CDR2 FQGNSA come from the germline V gene. The V end was cut by 2 bases, the J end by 13 bases, with 17 bases between.

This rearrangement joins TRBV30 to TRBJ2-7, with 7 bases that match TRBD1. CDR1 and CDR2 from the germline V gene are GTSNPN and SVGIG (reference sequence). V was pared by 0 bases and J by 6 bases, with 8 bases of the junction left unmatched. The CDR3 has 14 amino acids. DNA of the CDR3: TGTGCCTGGAGTGTCGACAGGGTGCACAGCGAGCAGTACTTC. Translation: CAWSVDRVHSEQYF.

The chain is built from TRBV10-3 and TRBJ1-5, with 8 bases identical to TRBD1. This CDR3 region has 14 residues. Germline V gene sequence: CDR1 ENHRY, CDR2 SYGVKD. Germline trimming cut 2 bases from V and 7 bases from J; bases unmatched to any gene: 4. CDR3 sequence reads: CAISEGQGTQPQHF. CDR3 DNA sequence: TGTGCCATCAGTGAGGGACAGGGAACCCAGCCCCAGCATTTT.

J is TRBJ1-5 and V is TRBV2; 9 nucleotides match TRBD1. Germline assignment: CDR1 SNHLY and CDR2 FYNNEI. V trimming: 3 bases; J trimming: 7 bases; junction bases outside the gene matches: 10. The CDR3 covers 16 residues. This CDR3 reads CASSDGRTGDGQPQHF. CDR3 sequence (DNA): TGTGCCAGCAGTGACGGTCGGACAGGGGACGGGCAGCCCCAGCATTTT.

CDR3 in DNA: TGTGCCAGCAGCTTACTAGAAGCCGGGGAGCTGTTTTTT. Protein sequence: CASSLLEAGELFF. V gene TRBV7-9 combines with J gene TRBJ2-2; D is uncertain. Per the germline V gene, CDR1 is SEHNR and CDR2 is FQNEAQ (reference sequence). Trimming removed 2 bases at V and 6 bases at J, with 7 bases between. The CDR3 extends over 13 amino acids. Full variable domain (missing parts from reference TRBV7-9 and TRBJ2-2): DTGVSQNPRHKITKRGQNVTFRCDPISEHNRLYWYRQTLGQGPEFLTYFQNEAQLEKSRLLSDRFSAERPKGSFSTLEIQRTEQGDSAMYLCASSLLEAGELFFGEGSRLTVL.

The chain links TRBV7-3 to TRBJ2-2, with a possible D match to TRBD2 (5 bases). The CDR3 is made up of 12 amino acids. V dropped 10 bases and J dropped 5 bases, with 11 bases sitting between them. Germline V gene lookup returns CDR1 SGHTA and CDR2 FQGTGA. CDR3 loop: CAIDSGTGELFF. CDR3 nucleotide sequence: TGTGCCATCGACTCGGGGACCGGGGAGCTGTTTTTT.

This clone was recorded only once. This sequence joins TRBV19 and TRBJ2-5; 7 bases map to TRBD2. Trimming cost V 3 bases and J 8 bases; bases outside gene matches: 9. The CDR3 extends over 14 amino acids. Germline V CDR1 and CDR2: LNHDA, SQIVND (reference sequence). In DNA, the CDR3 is TGTGCCAGTAGTATTAATACTGGGAGGGACACCCAGTACTTC. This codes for CASSINTGRDTQYF.

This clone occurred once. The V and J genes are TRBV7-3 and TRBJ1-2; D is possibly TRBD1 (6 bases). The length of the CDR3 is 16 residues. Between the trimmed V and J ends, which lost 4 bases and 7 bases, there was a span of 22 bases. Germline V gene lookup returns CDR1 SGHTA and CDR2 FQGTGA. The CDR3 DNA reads TGTGCCAGCAGCTCCAGTCCCGACAGGCGCCTCGGTGGCTACACCTTC. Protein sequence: CASSSSPDRRLGGYTF.

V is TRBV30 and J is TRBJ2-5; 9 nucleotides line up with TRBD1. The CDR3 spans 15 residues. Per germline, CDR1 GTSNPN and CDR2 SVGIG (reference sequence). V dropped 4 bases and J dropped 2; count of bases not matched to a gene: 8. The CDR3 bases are TGTGCCTGGACTTCCGGACAGGGGCGGCAAGAGACCCAGTACTTC. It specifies CAWTSGQGRQETQYF.

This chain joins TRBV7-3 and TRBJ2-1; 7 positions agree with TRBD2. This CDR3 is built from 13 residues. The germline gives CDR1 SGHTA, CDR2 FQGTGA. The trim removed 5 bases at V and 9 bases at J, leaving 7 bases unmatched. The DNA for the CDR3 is TGTGCCAGCAGCCCGGGATGGGGGGGTGAGCAGTTCTTC. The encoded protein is CASSPGWGGEQFF.

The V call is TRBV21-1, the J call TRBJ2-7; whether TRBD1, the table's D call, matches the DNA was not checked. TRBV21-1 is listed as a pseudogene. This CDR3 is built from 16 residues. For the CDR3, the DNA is TGTGCCAGCAGCGAGGACCGGGACAGGGGACACAACGAGCAGTACTTC. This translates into CASSEDRDRGHNEQYF.

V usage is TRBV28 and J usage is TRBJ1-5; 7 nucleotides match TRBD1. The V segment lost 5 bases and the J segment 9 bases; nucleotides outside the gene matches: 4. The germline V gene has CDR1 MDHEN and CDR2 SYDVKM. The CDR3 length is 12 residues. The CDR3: CASSGQARPQHF. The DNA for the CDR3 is TGTGCCAGCAGTGGACAGGCTCGGCCCCAGCATTTT.

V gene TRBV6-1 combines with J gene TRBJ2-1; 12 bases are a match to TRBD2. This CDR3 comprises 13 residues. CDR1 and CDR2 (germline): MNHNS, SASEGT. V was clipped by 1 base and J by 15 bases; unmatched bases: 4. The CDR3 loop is CASSEGLAGGWFF. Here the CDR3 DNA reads TGTGCCAGCAGTGAAGGGCTAGCGGGAGGGTGGTTCTTC.

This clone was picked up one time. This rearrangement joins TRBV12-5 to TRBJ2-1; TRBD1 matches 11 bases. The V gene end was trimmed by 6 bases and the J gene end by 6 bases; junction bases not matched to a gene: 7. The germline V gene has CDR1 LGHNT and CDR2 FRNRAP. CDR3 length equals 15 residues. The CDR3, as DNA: TGTGCTAGTGGCCCCGGACAGGGGGCGCTCAATGAGCAGTTCTTC. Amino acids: CASGPGQGALNEQFF.

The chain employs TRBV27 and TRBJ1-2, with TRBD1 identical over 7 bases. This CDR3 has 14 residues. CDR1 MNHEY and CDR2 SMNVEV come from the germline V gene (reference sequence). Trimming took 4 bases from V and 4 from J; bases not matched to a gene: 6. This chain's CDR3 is CASSSSGQIYGYTF. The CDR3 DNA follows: TGTGCCAGCAGTTCCTCGGGACAGATCTATGGCTACACCTTC.

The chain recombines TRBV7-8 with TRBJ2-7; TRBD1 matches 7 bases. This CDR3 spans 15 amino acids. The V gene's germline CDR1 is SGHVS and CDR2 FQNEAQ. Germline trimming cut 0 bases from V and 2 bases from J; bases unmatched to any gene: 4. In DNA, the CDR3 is TGTGCCAGCAGCTTAGCTGGGGACAGTACCTACGAGCAGTACTTC. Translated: CASSLAGDSTYEQYF.